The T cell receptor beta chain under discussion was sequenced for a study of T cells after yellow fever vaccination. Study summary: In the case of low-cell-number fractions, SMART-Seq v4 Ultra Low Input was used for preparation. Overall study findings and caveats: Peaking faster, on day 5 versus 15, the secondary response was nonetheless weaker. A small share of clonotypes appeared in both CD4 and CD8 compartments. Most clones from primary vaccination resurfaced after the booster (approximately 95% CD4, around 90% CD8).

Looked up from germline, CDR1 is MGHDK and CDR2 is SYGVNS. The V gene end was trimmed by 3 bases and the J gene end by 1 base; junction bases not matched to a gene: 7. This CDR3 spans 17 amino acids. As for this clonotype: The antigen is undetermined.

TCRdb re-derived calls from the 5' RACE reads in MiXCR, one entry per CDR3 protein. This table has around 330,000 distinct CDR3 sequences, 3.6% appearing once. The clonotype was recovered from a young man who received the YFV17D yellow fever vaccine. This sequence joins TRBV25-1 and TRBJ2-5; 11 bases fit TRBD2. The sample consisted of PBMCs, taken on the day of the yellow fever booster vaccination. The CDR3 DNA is TGTGCCAGCAGTGACCCCTCTAGCGGGGGGCCCCAAGAGACCCAGTACTTC. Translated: CASSDPSSGGPQETQYF. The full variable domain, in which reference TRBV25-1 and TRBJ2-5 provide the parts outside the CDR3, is EADIYQTPRYLVIGTGKKITLECSQTMGHDKMYWYQQDPGMELHLIHYSYGVNSTEKGDLSSESTVSRIRTEHFPLTLESARPSHTSQYLCASSDPSSGGPQETQYFGPGTRLLVL.